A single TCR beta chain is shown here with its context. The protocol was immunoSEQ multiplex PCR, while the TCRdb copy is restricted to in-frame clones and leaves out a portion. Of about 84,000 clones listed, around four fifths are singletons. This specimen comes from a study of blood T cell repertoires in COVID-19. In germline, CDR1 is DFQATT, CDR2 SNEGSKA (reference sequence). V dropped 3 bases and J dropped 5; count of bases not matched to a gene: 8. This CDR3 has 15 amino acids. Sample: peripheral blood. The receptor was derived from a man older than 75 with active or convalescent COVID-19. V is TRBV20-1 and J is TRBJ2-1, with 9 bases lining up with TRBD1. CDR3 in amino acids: CSASAGTGFDNEQFF. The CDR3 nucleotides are TGCAGTGCTAGTGCCGGGACAGGGTTCGACAATGAGCAGTTCTTC.